The sample holds many counts of the clone carrying this TCR beta chain. This sample was included in a study of blood T cells in healthy people across ages. Trimming took off 6 bases at V and 14 bases at J, with 18 bases between the two ends. The length of the CDR3 is 12 residues. Using a J-beta primer mix together with a sample-barcoded 5' primer, a second PCR was run for roughly 6 to 11 cycles. TCRdb recomputed calls from the 5' RACE reads with MiXCR, one row per CDR3 protein. Among about 640,000 distinct CDR3 sequences, 58% were seen once, and the ten largest hold 30% to 40%. This TCR was sampled from a man in his sixties in good health. The sample taken for sequencing was blood. V usage is TRBV12-3 or TRBV12-4 and J usage is TRBJ2-3; D possibly corresponds to TRBD2 (5 bases). CDR3 sequence (DNA): TGTGCCAGCAGCCCGGACTCGTACTCAGGGTATTTT. Its translation is CASSPDSYSGYF.